One sample yielded the 16 T cell receptor beta chains listed below, sequenced in a study of blood T cell repertoires in COVID-19. Libraries were prepared by immunoSEQ multiplex PCR; TCRdb keeps only in-frame clonotypes and omits some of them. The repertoire holds 250,000 or so clones, with 85% to 90% as singletons. Sequenced material: PBMCs or T cells enriched from blood (not recorded which). The receptors here all came from a man aged 35 to 55 who had recovered from COVID-19.

The chain links TRBV5-6 to TRBJ2-1; 9 nucleotides line up with TRBD2. This CDR3 spans 15 amino acids. Trimming took 1 base from V and 7 from J; bases not matched to a gene: 6. Germline lookup yields CDR1 SGHDT and CDR2 YYEEEE. DNA for the CDR3: TGTGCCAGCAGCTTGCTAGCGGGAATCACGAATGAGCAGTTCTTC. Translated, it gives CASSLLAGITNEQFF.

V is TRBV6-1 and J is TRBJ2-2; a weak D match, TRBD2 (6 bases). This CDR3 contains 17 residues. V was pared by 2 bases and J by 5 bases, with 18 bases between. Germline values: CDR1 MNHNS, CDR2 SASEGT. CDR3 sequence reads: CASSEKPGGRLTGELFF. CDR3 DNA sequence: TGTGCCAGCAGTGAAAAACCCGGGGGAAGGCTTACCGGGGAGCTGTTTTTT.

This clone was observed once. The J gene is TRBJ2-2, the V gene TRBV5-1; the match to TRBD1 covers 12 bases. With V trimmed by 4 bases and J by 5 bases, 3 bases remained unmatched. The CDR3 totals 15 residues. The germline gives CDR1 SGHRS, CDR2 YFSETQ. The CDR3 region is CASSTGQGATGELFF. The CDR3 coding sequence is TGCGCCAGCAGCACGGGACAGGGGGCAACCGGGGAGCTGTTTTTT. Based on the CDR3 plus reference TRBV5-1 and TRBJ2-2, the full variable domain is KAGVTQTPRYLIKTRGQQVTLSCSPISGHRSVSWYQQTPGQGLQFLFEYFSETQRNKGNFPGRFSGRQFSNSRSEMNVSTLELGDSALYLCASSTGQGATGELFFGEGSRLTVL.

V is TRBV11-3 and J is TRBJ1-2; possible D gene TRBD1, 5 bases. The CDR3 runs 17 residues. Looked up from germline, CDR1 is SGHNT and CDR2 is YENEEA. Trimming took off 1 base at V and 0 bases at J, with 15 bases between the two ends. The chain's CDR3 is CASSLGGLGLPNYGYTF. The CDR3 DNA is TGTGCCAGCAGCTTAGGGGGTTTGGGACTCCCTAACTATGGCTACACCTTC.

The chain links TRBV11-3 to TRBJ1-2; a possible D gene is TRBD1 (6 bases). The CDR3 runs 16 residues. Trimming took 0 bases from V and 2 from J, leaving 13 bases between them. Germline loops: CDR1 SGHNT, CDR2 YENEEA. CDR3 bases: TGTGCCAGCAGCTTAGAGCCGGGCAGGGGAAACTATGGCTACACCTTC. It is translated as CASSLEPGRGNYGYTF.

The chain links TRBV28 to TRBJ1-6; 12 bases agree with TRBD1. Germline trimming cut 7 bases from V and 8 bases from J; bases unmatched to any gene: 9. Looked up from germline, CDR1 is MDHEN and CDR2 is SYDVKM. The CDR3 has 16 residues. The CDR3 spells CASTTGTGGGYSPLHF. DNA of the CDR3: TGTGCCAGCACAACCGGGACAGGGGGCGGGTATTCACCCCTCCACTTT.

CDR3 residues: CASSRGLAGFTDTQYF. The CDR3 nucleotides read TGTGCCAGCAGCAGAGGACTAGCGGGTTTCACAGATACGCAGTATTTT. J is TRBJ2-3 and V is TRBV11-1, with 11 bases lining up with TRBD2. From germline, CDR1 is SGHAT and CDR2 FQDESV (reference sequence). With 5 bases clipped from V and 2 bases from J, the junction kept 6 bases outside the gene matches. The CDR3 sequence is 16 residues long.

The chain employs TRBV11-3 and TRBJ2-1, with 8 bases aligning to TRBD2. This CDR3 has 17 residues. Germline loops: CDR1 SGHNT, CDR2 YENEEA. The junction had 16 bases not matched to a gene; V was cut back by 4 bases and J by 8 bases. CDR3 protein: CASSSSASGLAFHEQFF. The DNA for the CDR3 is TGTGCCAGCAGCTCCTCAGCCAGCGGACTAGCTTTCCATGAGCAGTTCTTC.

The chain is built from TRBV7-9 and TRBJ1-1; D is ambiguous. V shed 5 bases and J shed 1 base, with 8 bases lying between them. CDR3 size: 13 residues. Germline V gene sequence: CDR1 SEHNR, CDR2 FQNEAQ (reference sequence). The CDR3 region is CASSPHENTEAFF. The CDR3 DNA reads TGTGCCAGCAGCCCACACGAGAACACTGAAGCTTTCTTT.

Only one count was recorded for this clone. The rearrangement joins TRBV11-1 to TRBJ2-3; D may be TRBD2 (5 bases). Looked up from germline, CDR1 is SGHAT and CDR2 is FQDESV (reference sequence). The ends were cut back, 1 base at V and 6 bases at J, with 11 bases in the middle. The CDR3 contains 14 residues. This CDR3 reads CASSLGPPGDTQYF. CDR3 bases: TGTGCCAGCAGCTTAGGTCCCCCGGGGGATACGCAGTATTTT.

The gene calls are TRBV4-1 and TRBJ1-6; D is possibly TRBD1 (6 bases). Trimming cost V 4 bases and J 10 bases, with 14 bases left between them. The CDR3 is made up of 14 amino acids. From germline, CDR1 is MGHRA and CDR2 YSYEKL. The chain's CDR3 is CASSPTGFGSPLHF. The CDR3 DNA is TGCGCCAGCAGCCCTACAGGGTTTGGGTCACCCCTCCACTTT.

This clone was recorded only once. The CDR3 region is CASSFPIDRGLRGLTGELFF. The CDR3 DNA follows: TGCGCCAGCAGCTTCCCGATTGACAGGGGGCTAAGGGGTTTAACCGGGGAGCTGTTTTTT. The chain has TRBV5-1 and TRBJ2-2; TRBD1 agrees at 10 bases. CDR3 length: 20 amino acids. Germline CDR1 reads SGHRS; CDR2 reads YFSETQ. The ends lost 2 bases at V and 5 bases at J; junction bases unmatched: 18.

The chain has TRBV19 and TRBJ2-7, with D tentatively TRBD2 (6 bases). CDR3 length: 24 residues. The ends were cut back, 5 bases at V and 0 bases at J, with 41 bases in the middle. Per the germline V gene, CDR1 is LNHDA and CDR2 is SQIVND (reference sequence). The CDR3 here is CASSRRRDSRDLSDPSLVSYEQYF. CDR3 bases: TGTGCCAGTAGTCGACGCCGGGACTCCAGGGACCTTAGCGATCCCAGCTTGGTCTCCTACGAGCAGTACTTC.

The chain is built from TRBV7-6 and TRBJ2-3; possibly TRBD2 for D (6 bases). Between the trimmed V and J ends, which lost 5 bases and 4 bases, there was a span of 28 bases. Per germline, CDR1 SGHVS and CDR2 FNYEAQ. CDR3 size: 19 residues. CDR3 in amino acids: CASSQHVELAFRGADTQYF. In nucleotides, the CDR3 is TGTGCCAGCAGCCAACACGTAGAGCTAGCGTTCAGAGGTGCAGATACGCAGTATTTT.

This chain joins TRBV2 and TRBJ2-7; 7 nucleotides align to TRBD2. V was pared by 8 bases and J by 12 bases, with 7 bases of the junction left unmatched. The CDR3 runs to 10 residues. Per germline, CDR1 SNHLY and CDR2 FYNNEI. CDR3 nucleotide sequence: TGTGCCAGCGTCGGACTAGTTTCGTACTTC. Translation: CASVGLVSYF.

This rearrangement joins TRBV7-2 to TRBJ2-3, with 9 bases fitting TRBD2. With V trimmed by 2 bases and J by 2 bases, 8 bases remained unmatched. This CDR3 contains 17 residues. Germline-derived CDR1 and CDR2 are SGHTA and FQGNSA. In nucleotides, the CDR3 is TGTGCCAGCAGCTTAAGGGAAGCGGGAGGACACACAGATACGCAGTATTTT. It is translated as CASSLREAGGHTDTQYF.